One sample yielded the 9 T cell receptor beta chains listed below, sequenced in a study of T cell repertoires in cytomegalovirus infection. Their antigens are not known. TCRdb fed the reads into MiXCR, producing one record per CDR3 protein. This sample has about 900,000 distinct CDR3 sequences; about a third occur once, and the top ten carry roughly 13%. The specimen comprised cultured CD8+ T cells from PBMCs, sampled from culture after CMV antigen stimulation. Receptors were obtained from a human donor in good health (CMV status not recorded). Some clones in this sample may be carry-over from other donors' samples.

This clonotype was counted between two and nine times. The CDR3 region has the DNA TGCAGTGCTAGAGTTTTGAGGGGACGGCAGCCCCAGCATTTT. Encoded protein: CSARVLRGRQPQHF. The V call is TRBV20-1, the J call TRBJ1-5; D might be TRBD1 (5 bases). Between the trimmed V and J ends, which lost 1 base and 7 bases, there was a span of 14 bases. Germline V CDR1 and CDR2: DFQATT, SNEGSKA (reference sequence). The CDR3 is 14 residues long.

The chain combines TRBV20-1 with TRBJ2-7, with D possibly matching TRBD2 (5 bases). Germline assignment: CDR1 DFQATT and CDR2 SNEGSKA (reference sequence). This CDR3 is built from 15 residues. Trimming took off 6 bases at V and 1 base at J, with 19 bases between the two ends. The CDR3 DNA reads as TGCAGTGCGACCCCTAGCAACAAACCTTCCTACGAGCAGTACTTC. Translation: CSATPSNKPSYEQYF.

This chain uses TRBV29-1 with TRBJ1-2; D remains unclear. V was cut by 4 bases and J by 4 bases, with 10 bases left in between. CDR1 is SQVTM, CDR2 ANQGSEA, per germline. This CDR3 is built from 12 residues. CDR3: CSVVGGLYGYTF. The CDR3 region has the DNA TGCAGCGTTGTGGGAGGGCTCTATGGCTACACCTTC.

This clonotype was detected only a few times. The rearrangement joins TRBV12-3 or TRBV12-4 to TRBJ2-3; a possible D gene is TRBD2 (6 bases). The CDR3 is 14 amino acids. V was clipped by 5 bases and J by 0 bases, with 9 bases between them. The CDR3 DNA follows: TGTGCCAGCAGTACGGGACTGAGCACAGATACGCAGTATTTT. Protein product: CASSTGLSTDTQYF.

A few counts support this clonotype. This rearrangement joins TRBV7-9 to TRBJ1-1; D unresolved. The CDR3 covers 11 residues. Germline lookup yields CDR1 SEHNR and CDR2 FQNEAQ (reference sequence). V was trimmed by 5 bases and J by 10 bases, leaving 11 bases between them. For the CDR3, the DNA is TGTGCCAGCAGCCCTAGTATTACAGCTTTCTTT. Its protein product is CASSPSITAFF.

This clonotype came up many times. The V and J genes are TRBV7-2 and TRBJ1-2; no definite D call. Germline V gene data show CDR1 as SGHTA and CDR2 as FQGNSA. The V end lost 3 bases, the J end lost 5 bases, and 13 bases lay between the germline ends. This CDR3 region has 14 residues. DNA of the CDR3: TGTGCCAGCAGCTTCCCCGGTTCGGCGTATGGCTACACCTTC. Translation: CASSFPGSAYGYTF.

The table lists this clonotype with many counts. The genes are TRBV7-9 and TRBJ2-7, with 9 bases that match TRBD1. The CDR3 spans 14 residues. Losses at the gene ends were 5 bases for V and 3 bases for J; bases not matched to a gene: 5. Germline V CDR1 and CDR2: SEHNR, FQNEAQ (reference sequence). Here the CDR3 reads CASSLGQGNYEQYF. For the CDR3, the DNA is TGTGCCAGCAGCCTAGGACAGGGGAACTACGAGCAGTACTTC. The entire variable domain, with the rest obtained from reference TRBV7-9 and TRBJ2-7, is as follows: DTGVSQNPRHKITKRGQNVTFRCDPISEHNRLYWYRQTLGQGPEFLTYFQNEAQLEKSRLLSDRFSAERPKGSFSTLEIQRTEQGDSAMYLCASSLGQGNYEQYFGPGTRLTVT.

This clonotype was seen ten or more times. The chain couples TRBV11-3 to TRBJ1-6, with D unclear. Between the trimmed V and J ends, which lost 3 bases and 6 bases, there was a span of 6 bases. The CDR3 runs to 13 residues. Germline values: CDR1 SGHNT, CDR2 YENEEA. For the CDR3, the DNA is TGTGCCAGCAGCTTGGGCCCTAATTCACCCCTCCACTTT. Encoded protein: CASSLGPNSPLHF.

This clonotype was counted only a few times. The chain couples TRBV28 to TRBJ2-3, with D perhaps matching TRBD2 (5 bases). The V end was cut by 7 bases, the J end by 5 bases, with 22 bases between. The CDR3 spans 16 residues. Germline assignment: CDR1 MDHEN and CDR2 SYDVKM. The CDR3 protein is CASKPGSGVLGDTQYF. The CDR3 DNA is TGTGCCAGCAAGCCCGGAAGCGGCGTTCTAGGAGATACGCAGTATTTT.